These 20 T cell receptor beta chains were all obtained from the same sample, sequenced in a study of blood T cell repertoires in COVID-19 (dated by TCRdb to 2019 to 2021). The library was made by the immunoSEQ multiplex PCR assay. Drawn from immuneACCESS, this table holds only the in-frame rearrangements with V and J called that TCRdb kept. Clones are partly lost; checked studies trace under half to an unresolved V gene and leave the rest unexplained. Across this sample there are just over 650,000 clones, with about 90% seen only once. Over 0.2% of the sample is in the top ten clones. The sample consisted of peripheral blood. The receptors originated from a woman aged 18-29 years with acute or convalescent COVID-19.

V usage is TRBV10-3 and J usage is TRBJ2-5, with a weak D call TRBD2 (5 bases). Trimming took off 4 bases at V and 2 bases at J, with 11 bases between the two ends. The CDR3 length is 14 residues. CDR1 is ENHRY and CDR2 is SYGVKD in the germline V gene. The CDR3: CAISGVGNQETQYF. The CDR3 DNA reads as TGTGCCATCAGTGGGGTCGGGAATCAAGAGACCCAGTACTTC.

The rearrangement links TRBV29-1 to TRBJ1-5, with a possible D match to TRBD1 (5 bases). Germline V CDR1 and CDR2: SQVTM, ANQGSEA. The CDR3 has 13 amino acids. V lost 5 bases and J lost 4, with 12 bases in between. CDR3 DNA sequence: TGCAGCGTTTCGGGGGGGGTTAATCAGCCCCAGCATTTT. Translated, it gives CSVSGGVNQPQHF. Combining the CDR3 with reference TRBV29-1 and TRBJ1-5 gives the whole variable domain SAVISQKPSRDICQRGTSLTIQCQVDSQVTMMFWYRQQPGQSLTLIATANQGSEATYESGFVIDKFPISRPNLTFSTLTVSNMSPEDSSIYLCSVSGGVNQPQHFGDGTRLSIL.

This clone occurred once. This sequence joins TRBV3-1 (or the pseudogene TRBV3-2) and TRBJ2-7; 15 bases line up with TRBD2. Germline V gives CDR1 LGHDT, CDR2 YNNKEL (reference sequence). V trimming: 0 bases; J trimming: 1 base; junction bases outside the gene matches: 4. CDR3 length: 18 residues. CDR3 DNA sequence: TGTGCCAGCAGCCAAGATAGGGGACTAGCGGGGGGATCCTACGAGCAGTACTTC. Translating gives CASSQDRGLAGGSYEQYF.

J is TRBJ1-1 and V is TRBV7-3, with no clear D. Germline V gene lookup returns CDR1 SGHTA and CDR2 FQGTGA. The CDR3 extends over 13 amino acids. Trimming removed 5 bases at V and 1 base at J, with 8 bases between. The CDR3 sequence is CASSREGNTEAFF. In DNA form, the CDR3 reads TGTGCCAGCAGCCGCGAGGGGAACACTGAAGCTTTCTTT.

This clone showed up just a few times. The chain is built from TRBV30 and TRBJ1-1; 7 nucleotides agree with TRBD1. Germline V gene data show CDR1 as GTSNPN and CDR2 as SVGIG (reference sequence). J gave up 4 bases and V 2 bases, and 10 bases lay outside the gene matches. The CDR3 length is 15 residues. The CDR3 DNA reads as TGTGCCTGGAGTACCGAGGGAAGGGGGCTCACTGAAGCTTTCTTT. It encodes CAWSTEGRGLTEAFF.

This chain joins TRBV4-3 and TRBJ2-1; 10 bases are a match to TRBD2. V lost 1 base, J lost 5 bases, and 5 bases stayed unmatched. Germline V gives CDR1 LGHNA, CDR2 YSLEER. The CDR3 is 16 residues long. This CDR3 reads CASSQAQRGGHNEQFF. In DNA form, the CDR3 reads TGCGCCAGCAGCCAAGCCCAGCGGGGGGGCCACAATGAGCAGTTCTTC.

The chain recombines TRBV6-2 or TRBV6-3 with TRBJ1-6, with 9 bases aligning to TRBD1. With V trimmed by 5 bases and J by 10 bases, 9 bases remained unmatched. CDR1 and CDR2 from the germline V gene are MNHEY and SVGEGT. The CDR3 spans 15 residues. The CDR3 DNA follows: TGTGCCAGCAGTGGATCGGGACAGGGCTCGTCACCCCTCCACTTT. Its translation: CASSGSGQGSSPLHF.

The V call is TRBV12-5, the J call TRBJ2-5, with D possibly being TRBD1 (7 bases). This CDR3 spans 13 amino acids. Germline V gene data show CDR1 as LGHNT and CDR2 as FRNRAP. V was trimmed by 4 bases and J by 5 bases, leaving 11 bases between them. This chain's CDR3 is CASGSQGRETQYF. CDR3 in DNA: TGTGCTAGTGGTTCACAGGGGAGGGAGACCCAGTACTTC.

The chain combines TRBV5-4 with TRBJ2-3; D unresolved. From germline, CDR1 is SGHNT and CDR2 YYREEE (reference sequence). V dropped 0 bases and J dropped 1 base, with 9 bases sitting between them. The CDR3 runs 15 residues. CDR3 residues: CASSLVAPRTDTQYF. The CDR3 region has the DNA TGTGCCAGCAGCTTGGTGGCACCCCGCACAGATACGCAGTATTTT.

This clone was seen only once. The gene calls are TRBV11-2 and TRBJ1-4; TRBD1 might be the D (6 bases). V lost 0 bases and J lost 6, with 26 bases in between. Germline CDR1 reads SGHAT; CDR2 reads FQNNGV. This CDR3 spans 20 amino acids. The CDR3 here is CASSLEAVLWGPGVDEKLFF. The DNA of the CDR3 is TGTGCCAGCAGCTTAGAAGCGGTGCTATGGGGTCCAGGGGTAGATGAAAAACTGTTTTTT. The full variable domain, with the rest looked up from reference TRBV11-2 and TRBJ1-4, is EAGVAQSPRYKIIEKRQSVAFWCNPISGHATLYWYQQILGQGPKLLIQFQNNGVVDDSQLPKDRFSAERLKGVDSTLKIQPAKLEDSAVYLCASSLEAVLWGPGVDEKLFFGSGTQLSVL.

This clone was found once. The V and J genes are TRBV28 and TRBJ2-7; 9 nucleotides match TRBD1. CDR1 is MDHEN and CDR2 is SYDVKM in the germline V gene. Germline trimming cut 4 bases from V and 2 bases from J; bases unmatched to any gene: 6. This CDR3 is built from 15 residues. The CDR3 region has the DNA TGTGCCAGCAGTTCACCGGGACAGGGAACCTACGAGCAGTACTTC. Protein product: CASSSPGQGTYEQYF.

The chain recombines TRBV12-5 with TRBJ2-2; tentative D call: TRBD2 (6 bases). Germline CDR1 and CDR2: LGHNT and FRNRAP. CDR3 length equals 20 residues. Trimming pared 4 bases from V and 4 bases from J, leaving 28 bases between. As DNA, the CDR3 is TGTGCTAGTGGTTCCCCCGCGTATGCCGGGGGTATATCGGGCACCGGGGAGCTGTTTTTT. Its translation: CASGSPAYAGGISGTGELFF.

The chain employs TRBV6-5 and TRBJ1-2; D is unclear. Germline CDR1 reads MNHEY; CDR2 reads SVGAGI. The CDR3 runs to 13 residues. V dropped 8 bases and J dropped 4 bases, with 14 bases sitting between them. CDR3 in amino acids: CASVEARGYGYTF. For the CDR3, the DNA is TGTGCCAGCGTGGAGGCCCGGGGCTATGGCTACACCTTC.

The rearrangement links TRBV18 to TRBJ2-7; possible D gene TRBD2, 6 bases. Germline V CDR1 and CDR2: KGHSH, LQKENI. V was trimmed by 0 bases and J by 3 bases, leaving 12 bases between them. The CDR3 is 15 residues long. The CDR3 DNA reads TGTGCCAGCTCACCACCGTCGGGGGAGATCTACGAGCAGTACTTC. Translation gives CASSPPSGEIYEQYF. Full variable domain (remainder filled in from reference TRBV18 and TRBJ2-7): NAGVMQNPRHLVRRRGQEARLRCSPMKGHSHVYWYRQLPEEGLKFMVYLQKENIIDESGMPKERFSAEFPKEGPSILRIQQVVRGDSAAYFCASSPPSGEIYEQYFGPGTRLTVT.

J is TRBJ2-7 and V is TRBV19, with D unresolved. This CDR3 contains 11 residues. Germline CDR1 and CDR2: LNHDA and SQIVND (reference sequence). V was cut by 3 bases and J by 4 bases, with 4 bases left in between. This CDR3 is CASSMSYEQYF. DNA for the CDR3: TGTGCCAGTAGTATGTCTTACGAGCAGTACTTC.

This rearrangement joins TRBV28 to TRBJ2-7, with TRBD1 matching 8 bases. There are 15 residues in the CDR3. The J segment lost 0 bases and the V segment lost 5 bases, leaving 6 bases of the junction unmatched. Germline-derived CDR1 and CDR2 are MDHEN and SYDVKM. The CDR3 loop reads CASSEPGQASYEQYF. The DNA of the CDR3 is TGTGCCAGCAGTGAGCCGGGACAGGCCTCCTACGAGCAGTACTTC.

CDR3 region: CASLPVGQGFEKLFF. The CDR3 DNA is TGTGCCAGCTTACCTGTCGGGCAGGGGTTTGAAAAACTGTTTTTT. The chain combines TRBV7-9 with TRBJ1-4, with D maybe TRBD1 (6 bases). This CDR3 contains 15 residues. Germline CDR1 is SEHNR and CDR2 is FQNEAQ (reference sequence). V was clipped by 8 bases and J by 7 bases, with 20 bases between them.

Ten or more counts support this clone. The chain couples TRBV6-4 to TRBJ2-3, with 11 bases identical to TRBD2. V trimming: 6 bases; J trimming: 4 bases; junction bases outside the gene matches: 6. This CDR3 has 15 amino acids. Germline CDR1 and CDR2: MRHNA and SNTAGT. CDR3 nucleotides: TGTGCCAGCAGGATTAGCGGGGGGGCCGCAGATACGCAGTATTTT. This gives the protein CASRISGGAADTQYF.

V usage is TRBV4-1 and J usage is TRBJ2-7; D remains unclear. CDR1 is MGHRA, CDR2 YSYEKL, per germline. The CDR3 is made up of 14 amino acids. V was clipped by 4 bases and J by 7 bases, with 17 bases between them. CDR3 in DNA: TGCGCCAGCAGCCGCGTCCGGTACGTCGGGGAGCAGTACTTC. It is translated as CASSRVRYVGEQYF.

The CDR3 region has the DNA TGTGCCAGCAGCTCGACCGGGACAGGGGGGGAAAAACTGTTTTTT. Translation gives CASSSTGTGGEKLFF. The chain combines TRBV2 with TRBJ1-4; 11 bases are a match to TRBD1. CDR3 length: 15 residues. Trimming took 6 bases from V and 8 from J; bases not matched to a gene: 8. Germline V lookup: CDR1 SNHLY, CDR2 FYNNEI.